This T cell receptor beta chain was recorded in a study of graft-versus-host responses after intestinal transplantation. Using immunoSEQ multiplex PCR, the repertoire was profiled, and TCRdb retains in-frame clones only, with some absent. The profile covers about 59,000 clones, with about 94% appearing a single time and about 0.4% taken by the ten largest. Germline assignment: CDR1 LNHDA and CDR2 SQIVND (reference sequence). Trimming removed 7 bases from V and 1 base from J, with 13 bases in between. The CDR3 sequence is 14 residues long. On this clone itself: Its specificity is not known.

Material: unstimulated CD4+ T cells sorted from spleen or lymph node cells, obtained before transplant. The chain combines TRBV19 with TRBJ1-1; D not resolved. The TCR sequence derives from a human donor who was the organ donor for an intestinal transplant. The CDR3 nucleotides are TGTGCCAGTAACTCCCCACAAGAGAACACTGAAGCTTTCTTT. This encodes CASNSPQENTEAFF.